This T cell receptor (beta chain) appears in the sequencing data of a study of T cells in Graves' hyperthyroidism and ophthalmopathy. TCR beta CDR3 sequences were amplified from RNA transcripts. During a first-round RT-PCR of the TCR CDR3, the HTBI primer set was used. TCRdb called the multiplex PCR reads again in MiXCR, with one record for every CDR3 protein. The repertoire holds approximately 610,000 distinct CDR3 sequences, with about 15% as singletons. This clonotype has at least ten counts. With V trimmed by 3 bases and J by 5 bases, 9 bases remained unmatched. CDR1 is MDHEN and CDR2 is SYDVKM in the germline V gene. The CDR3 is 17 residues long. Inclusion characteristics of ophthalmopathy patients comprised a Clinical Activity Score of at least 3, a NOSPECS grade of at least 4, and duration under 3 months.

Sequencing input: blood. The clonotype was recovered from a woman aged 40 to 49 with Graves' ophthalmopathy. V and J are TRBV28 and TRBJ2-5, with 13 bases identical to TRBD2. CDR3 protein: CASSLPGLAGRVETQYF. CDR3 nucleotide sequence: TGTGCCAGCAGTTTGCCGGGACTAGCGGGAAGGGTTGAGACCCAGTACTTC.